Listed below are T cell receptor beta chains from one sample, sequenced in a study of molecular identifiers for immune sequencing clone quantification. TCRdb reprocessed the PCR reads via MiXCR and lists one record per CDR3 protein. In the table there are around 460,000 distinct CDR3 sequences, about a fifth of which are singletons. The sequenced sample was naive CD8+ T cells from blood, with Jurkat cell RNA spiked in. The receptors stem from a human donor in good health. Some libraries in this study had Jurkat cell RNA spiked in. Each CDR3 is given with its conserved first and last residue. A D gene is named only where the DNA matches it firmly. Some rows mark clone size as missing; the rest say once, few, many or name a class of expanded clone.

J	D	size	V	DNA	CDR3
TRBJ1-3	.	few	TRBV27	TGTGCCAGCAGTCCCCGTCGGGGAGAAAACACCATATATTTT	CASSPRRGENTIYF
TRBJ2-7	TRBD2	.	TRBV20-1	TGCAGTGCTCTGGGACTAGCGGGAGTTTACGGGACCTACGAGCAGTACTTC	CSALGLAGVYGTYEQYF
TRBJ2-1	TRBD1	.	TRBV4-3	TGCGCCAGCAGCCAAGACAGTGGACAGGCGTACAATGAGCAGTTCTTC	CASSQDSGQAYNEQFF
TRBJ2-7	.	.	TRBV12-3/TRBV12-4	TGTGCCGGCAGCCCGGACCCGGACTCCTACGAGCAGTACTTC	CAGSPDPDSYEQYF
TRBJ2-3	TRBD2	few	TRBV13	TGTGCCAGCAGCTCGTTTAACGGACTAGCGGAAGCTACAGATACGCAGTATTTT	CASSSFNGLAEATDTQYF
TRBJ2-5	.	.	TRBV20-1	TGCAGTGCTAGTGGCAGGGTAGTAGAGACCCAGTACTTC	CSASGRVVETQYF
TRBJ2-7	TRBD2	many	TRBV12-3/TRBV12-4	TGTGCCAGCAGTTTCGTGGGGGGGACGGAGCAGTACTTC	CASSFVGGTEQYF
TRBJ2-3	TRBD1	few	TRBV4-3	TGCGCCAGCAGCCAGCTGCGACAGGGGGCGAGCACAGATACGCAGTATTTT	CASSQLRQGASTDTQYF
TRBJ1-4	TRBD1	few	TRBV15	TGTGCCACCAGCAGTTGGGACAGGGGGCACAGTAATGAAAAACTGTTTTTT	CATSSWDRGHSNEKLFF
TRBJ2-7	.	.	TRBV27	TGTGCCAGCCAGGAGTCAGGCCGAGCGTACGAGCAGTACTTC	CASQESGRAYEQYF
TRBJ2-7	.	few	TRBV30	TGTGCCTGGAGTTACAGGGTAGGCGAGCAGTACTTC	CAWSYRVGEQYF
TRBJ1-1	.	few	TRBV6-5	TGTGCCAGCAGTTACCCCCGGGGGGGTGAAGCTTTCTTT	CASSYPRGGEAFF
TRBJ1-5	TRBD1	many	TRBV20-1	TGCAGTGCTAGGGCCAGGACAGGGGATCAGCCCCAGCATTTT	CSARARTGDQPQHF
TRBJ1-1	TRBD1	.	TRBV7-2	TGTGCCAGCAGCTTCGAAGGGGGCGGCACTGAAGCTTTCTTT	CASSFEGGGTEAFF
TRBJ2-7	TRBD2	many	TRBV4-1	TGCGCCAGCAGCCAAGATCAGCAGGGAGGGTACGAGCAGTACTTC	CASSQDQQGGYEQYF
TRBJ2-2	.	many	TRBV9	TGTGCCAGCAGCGTAGAGGGGTACACCGGGGAGCTGTTTTTT	CASSVEGYTGELFF
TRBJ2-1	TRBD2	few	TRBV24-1	TGTGCCACCAGTGAGTCTAGCGGGGGGAATACCTACAATGAGCAGTTCTTC	CATSESSGGNTYNEQFF
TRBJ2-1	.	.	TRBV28	TGTGCCAGCAAACCTCGACCCCGTCATGAGCAGTTCTTC	CASKPRPRHEQFF
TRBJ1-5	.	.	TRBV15	TGTGCCACCAGCTTAACCCGATATAGCAATCAGCCCCAGCATTTT	CATSLTRYSNQPQHF
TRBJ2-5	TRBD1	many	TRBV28	TGTGCCAGCAGTACCCCAATGGCAGGGGGCTTCAAGACCCAGTACTTC	CASSTPMAGGFKTQYF
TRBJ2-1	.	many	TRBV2	TGTGCCAGCAGTGAAGCGCAGGACTACCCGGTCCACAATGAGCAGTTCTTC	CASSEAQDYPVHNEQFF
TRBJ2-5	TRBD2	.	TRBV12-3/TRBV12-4	TGTGCCAGCAGTTTCTCTAGCGGGGGGTATGAAACCCAGCACTTC	CASSFSSGGYETQHF
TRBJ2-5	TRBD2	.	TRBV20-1	TGCAGTGCTAGAGCATGGCCTAGCGGGAGGGAGTACCAAGAGACCCAGTACTTC	CSARAWPSGREYQETQYF
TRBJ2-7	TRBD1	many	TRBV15	TGTGCCACCAGCAGCCGCGGGACAGGGGACTACGAGCAGTACTTC	CATSSRGTGDYEQYF
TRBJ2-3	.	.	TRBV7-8	TGTGGCAGCAGCTTAGTGCCCGGAGGGACTAGCACAGATACGCAGTATTTT	CGSSLVPGGTSTDTQYF
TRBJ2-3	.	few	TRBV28	TGTGCCAGCAGCGTTCGCGCAAGCAAATGGACAGATACGCAGTATTTT	CASSVRASKWTDTQYF
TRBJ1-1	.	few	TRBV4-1	TGCGCCAGCAGCCAAAAAAACAGTGAAGCTCTCTTT	CASSQKNSEALF
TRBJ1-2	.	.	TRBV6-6	TGTGCCAGCAGTTACCCGCAGGGGCGGGATTGGGGCTACACCTTC	CASSYPQGRDWGYTF
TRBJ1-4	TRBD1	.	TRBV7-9	TGTGCCAGCAGCTCGTCCTTCCGGACAGGGGACGAAAAACTGTTTTTT	CASSSSFRTGDEKLFF
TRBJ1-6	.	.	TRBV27	TGTGCCAGCTCTTCTTTGGTGGGGAATTCACCCCTCCACTTT	CASSSLVGNSPLHF
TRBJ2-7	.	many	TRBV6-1	TGTGCCGGGGGAACCTACGAGCAGTACTTC	CAGGTYEQYF
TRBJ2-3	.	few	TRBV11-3	TGTGCCAGCAGCCCCCGACGTGGCGGGGGCACAGATACGCAGTATTTT	CASSPRRGGGTDTQYF